This T cell receptor (beta chain) came from a study of regulatory T cells in long-lasting Graves disease. This clonotype was counted at least ten times. What it binds is unknown. Time point reported: newly diagnosed GD, antithyroid drugs for less than 3 months. PBMC RNA was the source of the TCR library. Losses at the gene ends were 0 bases for V and 7 bases for J; bases not matched to a gene: 6. Germline V lookup: CDR1 SGHNT, CDR2 YYREEE (reference sequence). This CDR3 contains 15 residues. Whole-study findings and limits: Thyroid tissue went unstudied; only peripheral blood was examined. Favoring TRBV28, TRBJ1-2 and TRBJ2-5 was a feature seen in persistent disease. Patients with persistent Graves' had lower TCR diversity than newly diagnosed patients.

HTBI primers from iRepertoire and Arm-PCR of CDR3 regions yielded the TCR beta libraries. From the multiplex PCR reads, TCRdb called clonotypes with MiXCR, one entry per CDR3 protein. Of roughly 220,000 distinct CDR3 sequences detected, about 17% appear once; the ten largest clones hold roughly a fifth. The sequence derives from a female donor with Graves disease. The V and J genes are TRBV5-4 and TRBJ2-1; 8 bases are shared with TRBD1. The sequencing used peripheral blood mononuclear cells (PBMCs), collected at new diagnosis, from a patient treated with antithyroid drugs. DNA of the CDR3: TGTGCCAGCAGCTTGGTGTCAGGGGGCCGGAATGAGCAGTTCTTC. Protein: CASSLVSGGRNEQFF.